A selection of T cell receptor beta chains follows, all from one sample in a study of Ad26.COV2.S vaccination and SARS-CoV-2 variants. Method: immunoSEQ multiplex PCR; TCRdb's copy keeps in-frame clones and lacks some. The sample has about 410,000 clones; roughly nine tenths are singletons. The specimen comprised peripheral blood, sampled in a trial of Ad26.COV2.S vaccine versus placebo. These receptors came from a person aged 18-60 years who received the Ad26.COV2.S COVID-19 vaccine or a placebo. Each CDR3 is given with its conserved first and last residue. A D gene is named only where the DNA matches it firmly. Rows give clone size only sometimes, using once, few, many, or a class for an expanded clone.

J gene	V gene	D gene	clone size	CDR3 DNA	CDR3 protein
TRBJ1-5	TRBV6-6	-	-	TGTGCCAGCAGTTACCGGGGCCCGCCGGGCAATCAGCCCCAGCATTTT	CASSYRGPPGNQPQHF
TRBJ2-3	TRBV10-3	-	-	TGTGCCATCAGTGGTGGGGGAACGGCAGATACGCAGTATTTT	CAISGGGTADTQYF
TRBJ1-3	TRBV5-5	TRBD1	few	TGTGCCAGCAGCTCCCGCCGGACAGGGGGCGAAAACACCATATATTTT	CASSSRRTGGENTIYF
TRBJ2-7	TRBV5-1	TRBD2	-	TGCGCCAGCAGCATTACTAGCGGGGGGGACGAGCAGTACTTC	CASSITSGGDEQYF
TRBJ1-2	TRBV6-5	TRBD1	-	TGTGCCAGCAGGTTTACAGGGGGTGAGAACTATGGCTACACCTTC	CASRFTGGENYGYTF
TRBJ2-5	TRBV29-1	TRBD1	few	TGCAGCGTTAAGCGGACAGGATCGGAGACCCAGTACTTC	CSVKRTGSETQYF
TRBJ2-5	TRBV13	TRBD2	-	TGTGCCAGCAGCTCCGGACTAGTAGAGACCCAGTACTTC	CASSSGLVETQYF
TRBJ2-7	TRBV5-5	-	-	TGTGCCAGCAGCTCGGCACAGATCTCCTACGAGCAGTACTTC	CASSSAQISYEQYF
TRBJ2-7	TRBV10-1	TRBD1	-	TGCGCCAGCTCCGGGACAGCCTCATCCTACGAGCAGTACTTC	CASSGTASSYEQYF
TRBJ1-5	TRBV2	-	-	TGTGCCAGCAGTGCTGACAACTATAGCAATCAGCCCCAGCATTTT	CASSADNYSNQPQHF
TRBJ1-1	TRBV25-1	-	-	TGTGCCAGCAGTGATTGGGAACCCACTGAAGCTTTCTTT	CASSDWEPTEAFF
TRBJ2-1	TRBV6-6	TRBD1	-	TGTGCCAGCAGCGCTATCGCGTGGACAGGGTCTGAGCAGTTCTTC	CASSAIAWTGSEQFF
TRBJ2-1	TRBV5-6	-	-	TGTGCCAGCAGCCCCCGTTACAATGAGCAGTTCTTC	CASSPRYNEQFF
TRBJ2-7	TRBV4-1	TRBD1	-	TGCGCCAGCAGCCATATCAGGACAGGGGGCTCCTACGAGCAGTACTTC	CASSHIRTGGSYEQYF
TRBJ2-7	TRBV3-1/TRBV3-2	TRBD2	-	TGTGCCAGCAGCCAAGGGCCTAGCGGGGGCACCTACGAGCAGTACTTC	CASSQGPSGGTYEQYF
TRBJ2-7	TRBV2	TRBD2	-	TGTGCCAGCACGTACCGGGGGGGCTCCTACGAGCAGTACTTC	CASTYRGGSYEQYF
TRBJ2-3	TRBV6-1	TRBD2	-	TGTGCCAGCAGTGAAAGCGGGGGGGAAGATACGCAGTATTTT	CASSESGGEDTQYF